This T cell receptor (beta chain) was captured by sequencing in a study of identifying expanded T cells in peripheral blood. TCRdb keeps only in-frame clones here, not all; method: immunoSEQ multiplex PCR. The sample carries more than 90,000 clones, around 88% recorded once. This CDR3 has 15 residues. From germline, CDR1 is LNHNV and CDR2 YYDKDF (reference sequence). V shed 5 bases and J 7 bases; nucleotides not matched to a gene: 6. No infections or other immune events were documented during collection. The sequenced sample was blood. This TCR came from a person aged 18 to 70 in good health. The V call is TRBV15, the J call TRBJ2-1; 12 nucleotides match TRBD1. CDR3 loop: CATSPRDRGLNEQFF. DNA of the CDR3: TGTGCCACCAGCCCTCGGGACAGGGGGCTGAATGAGCAGTTCTTC.